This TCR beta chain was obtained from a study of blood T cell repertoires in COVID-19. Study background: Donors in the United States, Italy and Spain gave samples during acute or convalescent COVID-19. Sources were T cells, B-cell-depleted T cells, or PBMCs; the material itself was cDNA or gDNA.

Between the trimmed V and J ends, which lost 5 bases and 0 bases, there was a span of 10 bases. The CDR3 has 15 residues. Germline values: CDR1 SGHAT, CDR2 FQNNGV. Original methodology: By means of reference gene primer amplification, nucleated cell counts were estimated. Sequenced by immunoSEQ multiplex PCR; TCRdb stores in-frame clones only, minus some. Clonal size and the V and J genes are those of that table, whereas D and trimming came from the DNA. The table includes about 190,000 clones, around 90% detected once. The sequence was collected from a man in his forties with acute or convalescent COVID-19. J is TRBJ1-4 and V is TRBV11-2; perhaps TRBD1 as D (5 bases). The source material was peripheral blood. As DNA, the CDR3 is TGTGCCAGCAGCAAACAGGTTACAACTAATGAAAAACTGTTTTTT. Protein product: CASSKQVTTNEKLFF.